This paragraph covers one T cell receptor beta chain sequence. This clonotype was counted at least ten times. Its antigen is not yet known. Base qualities were left out, and no much larger clone turns up one base away. The sample is drawn from a study of neurological immune-mediated disorders (dated by TCRdb to about 2019). Study-level background: Peripheral blood TCR-beta repertoires from patients with HTLV-I-associated myelopathy (HAM/TSP), patients with multiple sclerosis, and healthy controls were compared in the study using UMI-based sequencing. The approximately 110 TCR-beta libraries included longitudinal samples, technical triplicates and paired sorted CD4+ and CD8+ T-cell subsets alongside PBMC samples. The cohort was made up of 68 subjects, consisting of roughly 15 HAM/TSP patients, some 34 multiple sclerosis patients and 20 or so healthy controls. What the work shows at the level of the full study, not this receptor alone: TCR clonal expansion was highest in HAM/TSP patients and lowest in MS patients, with MS patients falling below even healthy controls. No identical CDR3 amino acid sequences were found to be shared among expanded clones across subjects, suggesting that TCR-beta repertoires were private in all groups.

cDNA was synthesized by template-switch 5'RACE using a primer carrying a 10-nucleotide random unique molecular identifier by which each TCR transcript was tagged. Every sequencing run yielded over 200 million TCR-beta sequences covering 15-18 subjects. Total RNA was extracted with the RNeasy kit. The KAPA Real-time Library Amplification kit was used to amplify TCR-beta VDJ regions with primers for the TCR constant region and the 5'RACE anchor. Sample indexes and Illumina adaptors were added in a first PCR, and a second PCR then increased library yield. After Ampure bead purification, the TCR product of roughly 650 bp was size-selected on a 2% E-gel SizeSelection system. Before pooling, libraries had their quality checked on a Bioanalyzer, their concentration measured with Qubit, and their quantity determined with the Kapa Library Quantification kit. Libraries were sequenced paired-end 2 x 150 bp on an Illumina HiSeq 2500. To increase sequence diversity, about 23-30% phiX was spiked into each library pool. In the authors' own workflow: Quality-filtered reads were processed with the UMI-based MiGEC pipeline, which removed over 85% of raw TCR sequences during error correction. VDJ genes were aligned to IMGT germline references, and each clonotype was defined by a unique CDR3 amino acid sequence together with V-J genes. Clonal expansion, Shannon diversity and CDR3 relatedness were evaluated with VDJtools (CalcPairwiseDistances, ClusterSamples), while phylogenetic trees were built in CLCbio workbench. Expanded clones were defined as having at least 8 unique UMIs, based on coefficient-of-variation modelling across technical triplicates. TCRdb's own reprocessing of the public reads used fastp at Q25 and MiXCR and kept productive beta chains. Rows matching on CDR3 protein sequence are summarized as one entry with the most common DNA and genes. TCRdb assigned the V and J calls; the authors' analysis was not used. In all, the sample holds roughly 76,000 distinct CDR3 sequences, and roughly an eighth of those were seen once. In total, the top ten clones hold under 7% of the sample.

The healthy controls were volunteers from a blood bank in Maryland, USA. For the unsorted PBMC libraries, 2 million PBMCs were stored in RNAlater at -80 degrees C until RNA extraction and were used to generate the libraries. Peripheral blood was subjected to Ficoll-Hypaque density gradient centrifugation to isolate PBMCs, which were then cryopreserved in liquid nitrogen. Trimming removed 1 base from V and 2 bases from J, leaving 11 bases between the germline ends. Based on the germline V gene (reference sequence), the CDR1 and CDR2 sequences are LGHDT and YNNKEL. The CDR3 holds 15 amino acids from the cysteine to the phenylalanine. Only CDR3 DNA is held: 45 bases, read in frame from base 1.

The chain links TRBV3-1 with TRBJ1-2; the D gene is not confidently resolved. The sequencing sample was made of PBMCs. The origin of this receptor is a woman in her forties or fifties in good health. The CDR3 reads CASSQGLGLNYGYTF. The nucleotide sequence reads as follows: TGTGCCAGCAGCCAAGGTCTAGGGCTGAACTATGGCTACACCTTC. The full variable domain, completed from the reference TRBV3-1 and TRBJ1-2 proteins outside the CDR3, reads DTAVSQTPKYLVTQMGNDKSIKCEQNLGHDTMYWYKQDSKKFLKIMFSYNNKELIINETVPNRFSPKSPDKAHLNLHINSLELGDSAVYFCASSQGLGLNYGYTFGSGTRLTVV.